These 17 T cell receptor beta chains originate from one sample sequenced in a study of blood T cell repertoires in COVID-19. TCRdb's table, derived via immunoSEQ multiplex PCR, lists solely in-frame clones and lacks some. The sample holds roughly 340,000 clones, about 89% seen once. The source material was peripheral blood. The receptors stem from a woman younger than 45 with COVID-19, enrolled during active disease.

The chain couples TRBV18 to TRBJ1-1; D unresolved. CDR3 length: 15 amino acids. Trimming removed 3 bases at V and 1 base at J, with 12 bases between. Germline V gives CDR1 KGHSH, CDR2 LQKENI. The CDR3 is CASSPVPGANTEAFF. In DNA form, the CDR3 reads TGTGCCAGCTCACCCGTGCCGGGTGCGAACACTGAAGCTTTCTTT.

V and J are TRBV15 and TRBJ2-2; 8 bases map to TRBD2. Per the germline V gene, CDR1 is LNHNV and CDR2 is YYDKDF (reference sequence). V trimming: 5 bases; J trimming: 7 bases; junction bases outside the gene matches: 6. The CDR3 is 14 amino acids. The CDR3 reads CATSPGLDVGELFF. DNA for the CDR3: TGTGCCACCAGCCCGGGACTAGATGTCGGGGAGCTGTTTTTT. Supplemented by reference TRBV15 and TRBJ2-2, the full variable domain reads DAMVIQNPRYQVTQFGKPVTLSCSQTLNHNVMYWYQQKSSQAPKLLFHYYDKDFNNEADTPDNFQSRRPNTSFCFLDIRSPGLGDTAMYLCATSPGLDVGELFFGEGSRLTVL.

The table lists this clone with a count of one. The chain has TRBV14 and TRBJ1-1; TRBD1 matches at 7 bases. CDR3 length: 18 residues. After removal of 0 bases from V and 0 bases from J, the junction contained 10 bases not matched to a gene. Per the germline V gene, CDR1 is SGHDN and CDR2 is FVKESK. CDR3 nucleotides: TGTGCCAGCAGCCAAGACCACAGGGGCGCGGACATGAACACTGAAGCTTTCTTT. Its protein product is CASSQDHRGADMNTEAFF.

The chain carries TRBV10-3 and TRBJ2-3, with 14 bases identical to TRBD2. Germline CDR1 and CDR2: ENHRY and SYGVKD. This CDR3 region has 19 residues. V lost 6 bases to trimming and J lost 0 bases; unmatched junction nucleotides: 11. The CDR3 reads CAISSLTSGRETSTDTQYF. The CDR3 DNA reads TGTGCCATCAGCTCATTGACTAGCGGGAGGGAAACTAGCACAGATACGCAGTATTTT.

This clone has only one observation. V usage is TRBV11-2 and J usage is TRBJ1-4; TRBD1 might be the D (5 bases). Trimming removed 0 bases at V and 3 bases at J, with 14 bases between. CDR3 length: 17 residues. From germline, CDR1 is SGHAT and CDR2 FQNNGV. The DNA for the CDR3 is TGTGCCAGCAGCTTAGATCTTCCAGGGCCGGCTAATGAAAAACTGTTTTTT. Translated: CASSLDLPGPANEKLFF. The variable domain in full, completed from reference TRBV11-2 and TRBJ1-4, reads EAGVAQSPRYKIIEKRQSVAFWCNPISGHATLYWYQQILGQGPKLLIQFQNNGVVDDSQLPKDRFSAERLKGVDSTLKIQPAKLEDSAVYLCASSLDLPGPANEKLFFGSGTQLSVL.

This CDR3 reads CSVEVGDGNTIYF. CDR3 coding DNA: TGCAGCGTTGAAGTAGGGGATGGAAACACCATATATTTT. This sequence joins TRBV29-1 and TRBJ1-3; D is possibly TRBD1 (5 bases). Looked up from germline, CDR1 is SQVTM and CDR2 is ANQGSEA. This CDR3 has 13 residues. V was pared by 1 base and J by 3 bases, with 7 bases between.

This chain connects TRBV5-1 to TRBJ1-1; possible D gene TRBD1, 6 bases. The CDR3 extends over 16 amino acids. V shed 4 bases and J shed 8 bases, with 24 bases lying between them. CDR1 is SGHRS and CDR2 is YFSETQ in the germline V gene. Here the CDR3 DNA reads TGCGCCAGCAGCCTCGGACAGCCCCCATTCGTTAGCGAAGCTTTCTTT. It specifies CASSLGQPPFVSEAFF.

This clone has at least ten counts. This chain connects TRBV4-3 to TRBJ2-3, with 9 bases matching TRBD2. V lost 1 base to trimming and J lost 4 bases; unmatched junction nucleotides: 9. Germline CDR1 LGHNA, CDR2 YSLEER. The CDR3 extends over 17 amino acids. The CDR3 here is CASSQVISAGGADTQYF. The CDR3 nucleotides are TGCGCCAGCAGCCAAGTTATCTCGGCGGGGGGGGCAGATACGCAGTATTTT.

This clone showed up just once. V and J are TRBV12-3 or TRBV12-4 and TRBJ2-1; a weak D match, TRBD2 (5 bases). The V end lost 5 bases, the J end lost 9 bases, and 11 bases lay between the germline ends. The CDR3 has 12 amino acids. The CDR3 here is CASSLSGVEQFF. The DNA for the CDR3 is TGTGCCAGCAGTCTCTCCGGGGTTGAGCAGTTCTTC.

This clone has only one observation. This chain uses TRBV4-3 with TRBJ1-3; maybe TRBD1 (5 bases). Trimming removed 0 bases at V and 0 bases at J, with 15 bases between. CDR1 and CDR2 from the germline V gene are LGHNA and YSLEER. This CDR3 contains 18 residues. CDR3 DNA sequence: TGCGCCAGCAGCCAAGATCTTAAGGGACTTTTCTCTGGAAACACCATATATTTT. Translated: CASSQDLKGLFSGNTIYF.

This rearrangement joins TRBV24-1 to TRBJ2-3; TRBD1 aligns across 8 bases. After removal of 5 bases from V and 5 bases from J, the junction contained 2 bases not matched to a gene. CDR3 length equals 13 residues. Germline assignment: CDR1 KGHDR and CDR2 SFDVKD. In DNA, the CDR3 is TGTGCCACCAGTGGTACAGGGGGAGATACGCAGTATTTT. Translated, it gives CATSGTGGDTQYF.

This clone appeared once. CDR3 bases: TGTGCCAGCAGCGCAAGGGTGACGGGAGGGGAGAAGACCCAGTACTTC. It encodes CASSARVTGGEKTQYF. The chain uses TRBV9 and TRBJ2-5; 8 bases fit TRBD2. The CDR3 extends over 16 amino acids. The trim removed 3 bases at V and 6 bases at J, leaving 13 bases unmatched. Germline values: CDR1 SGDLS, CDR2 YYNGEE.

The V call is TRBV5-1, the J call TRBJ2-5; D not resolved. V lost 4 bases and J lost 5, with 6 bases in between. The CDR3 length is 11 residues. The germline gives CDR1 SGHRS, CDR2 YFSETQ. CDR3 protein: CASSEAETQYF. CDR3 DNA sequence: TGCGCCAGCAGCGAGGCGGAGACCCAGTACTTC.

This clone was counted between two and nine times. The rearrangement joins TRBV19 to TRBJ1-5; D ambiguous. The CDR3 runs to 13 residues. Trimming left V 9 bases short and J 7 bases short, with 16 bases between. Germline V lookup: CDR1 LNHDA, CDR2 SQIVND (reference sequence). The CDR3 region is CASSVLEIQPQHF. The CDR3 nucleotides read TGTGCCAGCAGCGTCCTCGAGATCCAGCCCCAGCATTTT.

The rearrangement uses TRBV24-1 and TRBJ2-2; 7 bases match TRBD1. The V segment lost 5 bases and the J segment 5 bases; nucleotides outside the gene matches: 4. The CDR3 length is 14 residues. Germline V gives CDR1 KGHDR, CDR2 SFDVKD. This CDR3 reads CATSGQGRTGELFF. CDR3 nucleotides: TGTGCCACCAGTGGACAGGGACGGACCGGGGAGCTGTTTTTT.

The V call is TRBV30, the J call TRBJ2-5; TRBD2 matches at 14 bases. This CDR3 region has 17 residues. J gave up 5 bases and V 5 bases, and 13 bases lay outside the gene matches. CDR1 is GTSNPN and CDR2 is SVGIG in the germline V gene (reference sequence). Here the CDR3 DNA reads TGTGCCTGGGAGGAGACTAGCGGGAGGGGACTGTGGGAGACCCAGTACTTC. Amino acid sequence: CAWEETSGRGLWETQYF.

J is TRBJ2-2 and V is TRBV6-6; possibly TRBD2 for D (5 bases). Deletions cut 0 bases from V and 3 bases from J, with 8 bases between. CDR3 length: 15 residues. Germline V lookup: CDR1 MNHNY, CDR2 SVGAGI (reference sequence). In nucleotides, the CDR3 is TGTGCCAGCAGTTACTCCTACGGGGACACCGGGGAGCTGTTTTTT. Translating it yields CASSYSYGDTGELFF.